The sequence of this T cell receptor beta chain was determined in a study of shared clonotypes between healthy human individuals. Deletions cut 4 bases from V and 0 bases from J, with 13 bases between. Germline-derived CDR1 and CDR2 are SGHRS and YFSETQ. The CDR3 has 16 residues. This table comes from immunoSEQ multiplex PCR, and its TCRdb copy is limited to in-frame clones, with some not included. Here the sample spans 2 million to 2.5 million clones, approximately 95% being singletons. Sequenced sample: naive CD4+ T cells sorted from blood. Subset reported: CD45RA+ positively selected. This clonotype was sampled from a man aged 18 to 30 in good health. The chain links TRBV5-1 to TRBJ1-4; D gene uncertain. The CDR3 nucleotides are TGCGCCAGCAGCGCTGGGAACTTTGCAACTAATGAAAAACTGTTTTTT. Translation gives CASSAGNFATNEKLFF.